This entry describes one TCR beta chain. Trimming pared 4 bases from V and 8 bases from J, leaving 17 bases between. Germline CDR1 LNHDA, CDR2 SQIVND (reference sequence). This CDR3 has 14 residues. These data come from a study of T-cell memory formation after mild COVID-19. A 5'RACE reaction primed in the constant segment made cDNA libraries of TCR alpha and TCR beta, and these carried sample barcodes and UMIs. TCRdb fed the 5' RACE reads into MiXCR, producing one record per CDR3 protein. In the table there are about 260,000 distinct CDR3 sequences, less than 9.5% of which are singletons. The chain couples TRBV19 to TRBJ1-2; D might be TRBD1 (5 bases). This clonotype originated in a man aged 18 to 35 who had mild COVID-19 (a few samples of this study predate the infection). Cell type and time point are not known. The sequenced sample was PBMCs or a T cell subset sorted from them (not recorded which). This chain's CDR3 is CASSSADGTFGYTF. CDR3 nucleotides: TGTGCCAGTAGTAGTGCCGACGGGACCTTCGGCTACACCTTC.